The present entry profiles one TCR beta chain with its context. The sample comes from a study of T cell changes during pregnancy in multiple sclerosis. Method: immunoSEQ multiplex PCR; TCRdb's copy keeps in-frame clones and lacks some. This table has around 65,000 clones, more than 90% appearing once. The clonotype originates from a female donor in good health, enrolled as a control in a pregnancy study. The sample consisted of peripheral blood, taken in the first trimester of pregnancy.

CDR3 amino acids: CASSLDRVSYEQYF. The DNA of the CDR3 is TGTGCCAGCAGCTTGGACAGAGTCTCCTACGAGCAGTACTTC. The chain couples TRBV13 to TRBJ2-7, with TRBD1 as a possible D gene (6 bases). Trimming pared 3 bases from V and 0 bases from J, leaving 9 bases between. Looked up from germline, CDR1 is PRHDT and CDR2 is FYEKMQ (reference sequence). This CDR3 has 14 residues.